This TCR beta chain was recorded in a study of T cells in Graves' hyperthyroidism and ophthalmopathy. At least ten counts were recorded for this clonotype. Its antigen remains unknown. TCR beta CDR3 regions were amplified from RNA. A set of HTBI primers served as the primers for a first-round RT-PCR of the TCR CDR3. One entry per CDR3 protein results from TCRdb running MiXCR on the multiplex PCR reads. The repertoire holds about 580,000 distinct CDR3 sequences, 35% to 55% seen once, with about 7.8% in the top ten. The CDR3 sequence is 14 residues long. V was cut by 3 bases and J by 8 bases, with 19 bases left in between. Per germline, CDR1 SQVTM and CDR2 ANQGSEA. Study-wide findings and caveats: Ophthalmopathy cases were set apart from stable hyperthyroidism by a 13 V-J model.

The sequenced sample was peripheral blood or thyroid tissue (not recorded which). This chain links TRBV29-1 with TRBJ1-1, with D maybe TRBD1 (6 bases). The sequence came from a woman aged 18-35 years with Graves' hyperthyroidism. The CDR3 spells CSVDLAGASSEAFF. The CDR3, as DNA: TGCAGCGTTGATTTGGCAGGGGCGTCCTCGGAAGCTTTCTTT.